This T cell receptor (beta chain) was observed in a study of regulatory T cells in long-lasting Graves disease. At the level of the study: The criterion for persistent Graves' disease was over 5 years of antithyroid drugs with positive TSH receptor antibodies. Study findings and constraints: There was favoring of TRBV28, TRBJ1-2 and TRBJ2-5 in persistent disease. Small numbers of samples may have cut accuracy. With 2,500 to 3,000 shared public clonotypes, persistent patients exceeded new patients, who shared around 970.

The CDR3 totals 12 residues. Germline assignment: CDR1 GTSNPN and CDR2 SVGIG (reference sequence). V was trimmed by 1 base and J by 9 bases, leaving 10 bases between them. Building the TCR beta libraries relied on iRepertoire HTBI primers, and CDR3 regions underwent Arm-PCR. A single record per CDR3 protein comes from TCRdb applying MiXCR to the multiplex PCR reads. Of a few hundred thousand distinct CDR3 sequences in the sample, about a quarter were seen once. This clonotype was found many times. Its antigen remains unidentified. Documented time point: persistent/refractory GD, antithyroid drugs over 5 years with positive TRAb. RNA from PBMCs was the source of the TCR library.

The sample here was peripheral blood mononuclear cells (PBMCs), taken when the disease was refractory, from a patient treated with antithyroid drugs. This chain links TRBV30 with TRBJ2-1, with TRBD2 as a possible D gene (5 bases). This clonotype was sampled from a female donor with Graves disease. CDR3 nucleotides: TGTGCCTGGAGTGCCCAACGGGGTGAGCAGTTCTTC. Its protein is CAWSAQRGEQFF.